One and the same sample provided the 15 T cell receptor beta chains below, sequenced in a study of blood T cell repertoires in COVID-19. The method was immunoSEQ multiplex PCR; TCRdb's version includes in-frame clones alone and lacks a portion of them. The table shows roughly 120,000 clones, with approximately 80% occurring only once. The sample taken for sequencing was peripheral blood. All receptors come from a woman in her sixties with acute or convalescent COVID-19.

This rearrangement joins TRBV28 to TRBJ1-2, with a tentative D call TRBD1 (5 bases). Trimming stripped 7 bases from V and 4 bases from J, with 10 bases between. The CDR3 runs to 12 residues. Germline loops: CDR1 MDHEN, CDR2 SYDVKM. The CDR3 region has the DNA TGTGCCAGCACGGGGGGTTCCTATGGCTACACCTTC. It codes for CASTGGSYGYTF.

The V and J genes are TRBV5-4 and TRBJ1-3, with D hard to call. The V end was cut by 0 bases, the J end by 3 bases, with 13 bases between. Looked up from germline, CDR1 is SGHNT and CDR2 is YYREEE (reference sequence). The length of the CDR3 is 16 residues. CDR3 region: CASSLGAGKNGNTIYF. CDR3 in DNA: TGTGCCAGCAGCTTGGGAGCGGGGAAGAATGGAAACACCATATATTTT.

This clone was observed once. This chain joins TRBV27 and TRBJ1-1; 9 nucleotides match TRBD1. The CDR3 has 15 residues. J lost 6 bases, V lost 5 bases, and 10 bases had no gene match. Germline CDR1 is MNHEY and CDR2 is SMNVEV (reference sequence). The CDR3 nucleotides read TGTGCCAGCAGTCCCTGGGACAGGGCTGACTCTGAAGCTTTCTTT. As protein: CASSPWDRADSEAFF.

This CDR3 reads CASSPTSGGARTGELFF. In DNA form, the CDR3 reads TGTGCCAGCAGCCCTACTAGCGGGGGGGCCAGAACCGGGGAGCTGTTTTTT. The genes are TRBV7-2 and TRBJ2-2, with 13 bases identical to TRBD2. V shed 5 bases and J 5 bases; nucleotides not matched to a gene: 8. The CDR3 totals 17 residues. The germline gives CDR1 SGHTA, CDR2 FQGNSA.

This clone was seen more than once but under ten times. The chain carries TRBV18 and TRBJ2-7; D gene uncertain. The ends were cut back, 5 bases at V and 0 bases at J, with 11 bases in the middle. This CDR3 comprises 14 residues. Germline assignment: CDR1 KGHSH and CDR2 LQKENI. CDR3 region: CASSETSVSYEQYF. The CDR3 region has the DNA TGTGCCAGCTCAGAGACATCCGTCTCCTACGAGCAGTACTTC.

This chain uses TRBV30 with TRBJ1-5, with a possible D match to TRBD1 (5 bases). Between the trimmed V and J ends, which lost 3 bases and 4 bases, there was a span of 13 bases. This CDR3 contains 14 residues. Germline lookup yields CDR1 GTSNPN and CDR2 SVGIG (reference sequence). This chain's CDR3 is CAWRRDGVNQPQHF. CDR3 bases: TGTGCCTGGAGGCGGGACGGAGTAAATCAGCCCCAGCATTTT.

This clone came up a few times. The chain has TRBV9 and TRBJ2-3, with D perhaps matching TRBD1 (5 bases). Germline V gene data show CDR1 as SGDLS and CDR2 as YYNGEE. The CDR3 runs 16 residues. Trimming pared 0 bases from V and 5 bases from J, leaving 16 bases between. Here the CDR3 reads CASSVGTIKGQDTQYF. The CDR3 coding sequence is TGTGCCAGCAGCGTAGGGACGATCAAGGGGCAAGATACGCAGTATTTT.

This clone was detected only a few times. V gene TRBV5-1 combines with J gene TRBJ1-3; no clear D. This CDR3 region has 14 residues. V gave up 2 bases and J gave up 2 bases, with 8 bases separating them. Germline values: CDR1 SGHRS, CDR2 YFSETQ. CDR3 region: CASSFGVTGNTIYF. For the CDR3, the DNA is TGCGCCAGCAGCTTCGGGGTGACTGGAAACACCATATATTTT. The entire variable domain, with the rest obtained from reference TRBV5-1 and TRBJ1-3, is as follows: KAGVTQTPRYLIKTRGQQVTLSCSPISGHRSVSWYQQTPGQGLQFLFEYFSETQRNKGNFPGRFSGRQFSNSRSEMNVSTLELGDSALYLCASSFGVTGNTIYFGEGSWLTVV.

Here the CDR3 DNA reads TGTGCCAGCAGCCCGGGGAACGTCCTGGGGGGAGATACGCAGTATTTT. Protein: CASSPGNVLGGDTQYF. V is TRBV7-3 and J is TRBJ2-3, with TRBD2 as a possible D gene (6 bases). V lost 5 bases to trimming and J lost 5 bases, with 20 bases between them. The CDR3 contains 16 residues. Per the germline V gene, CDR1 is SGHTA and CDR2 is FQGTGA.

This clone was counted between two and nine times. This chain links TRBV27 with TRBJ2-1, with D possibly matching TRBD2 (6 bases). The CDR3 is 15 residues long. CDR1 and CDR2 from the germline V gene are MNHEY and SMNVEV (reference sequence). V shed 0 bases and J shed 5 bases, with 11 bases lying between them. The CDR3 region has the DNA TGTGCCAGCAGTTTATCGGGGGGAAGGCACAATGAGCAGTTCTTC. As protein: CASSLSGGRHNEQFF.

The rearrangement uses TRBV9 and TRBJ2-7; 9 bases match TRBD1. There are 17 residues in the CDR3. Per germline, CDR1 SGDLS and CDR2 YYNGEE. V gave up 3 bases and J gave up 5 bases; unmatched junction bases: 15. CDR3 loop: CASSGSPGTGFFDEQYF. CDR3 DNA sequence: TGTGCCAGCAGCGGTAGTCCAGGGACAGGGTTCTTCGACGAGCAGTACTTC.

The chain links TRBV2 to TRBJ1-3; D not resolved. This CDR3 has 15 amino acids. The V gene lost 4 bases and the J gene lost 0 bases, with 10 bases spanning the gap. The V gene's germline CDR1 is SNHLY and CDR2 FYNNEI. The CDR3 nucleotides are TGTGCCAGCAGTGTGCGGCCTAACTCTGGAAACACCATATATTTT. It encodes CASSVRPNSGNTIYF.

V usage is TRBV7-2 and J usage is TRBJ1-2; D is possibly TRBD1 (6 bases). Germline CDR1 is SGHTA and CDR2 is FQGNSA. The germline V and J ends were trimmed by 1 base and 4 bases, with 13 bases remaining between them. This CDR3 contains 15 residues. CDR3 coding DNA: TGTGCCAGCAGCTTAGGAGGGGGGGGCCGCTATGGCTACACCTTC. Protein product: CASSLGGGGRYGYTF.

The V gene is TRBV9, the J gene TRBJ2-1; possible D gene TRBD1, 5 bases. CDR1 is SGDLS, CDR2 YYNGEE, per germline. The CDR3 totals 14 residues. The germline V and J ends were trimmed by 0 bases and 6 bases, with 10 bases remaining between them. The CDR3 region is CASSVEARVNEQFF. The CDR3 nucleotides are TGTGCCAGCAGCGTAGAGGCCAGGGTCAATGAGCAGTTCTTC.

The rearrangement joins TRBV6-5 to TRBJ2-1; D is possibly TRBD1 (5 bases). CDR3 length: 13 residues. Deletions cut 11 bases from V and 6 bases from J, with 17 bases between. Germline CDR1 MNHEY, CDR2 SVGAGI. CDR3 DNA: TGTGCCGGGGCCCCCAGCGTAAGCAATGAGCAGTTCTTC. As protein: CAGAPSVSNEQFF.